This entry features one TCR beta chain sequence. Its target is not known. The protocol was immunoSEQ multiplex PCR, while the TCRdb copy is restricted to in-frame clones and leaves out a portion. The table lists over 120,000 clones, 80% to 95% of them singletons. This entry belongs to a study of graft-versus-host responses after intestinal transplantation. Background on the study: All recipients were given anti-thymocyte globulin induction, and tacrolimus and steroids were then administered for roughly three years.

The V gene end was trimmed by 4 bases and the J gene end by 9 bases; junction bases not matched to a gene: 6. The V gene's germline CDR1 is LGHNA and CDR2 YSLEER. The CDR3 consists of 13 residues. This TCR derives from a human donor who received an intestinal transplant. The sequencing here drew on unstimulated CD4+ T cells sorted from spleen or lymph node cells, taken before intestinal transplant. The rearrangement joins TRBV4-3 to TRBJ2-1; 7 positions match TRBD1. This CDR3 reads CASSRYRGIEQFF. DNA of the CDR3: TGCGCCAGCAGCCGATACAGGGGAATTGAGCAGTTCTTC.